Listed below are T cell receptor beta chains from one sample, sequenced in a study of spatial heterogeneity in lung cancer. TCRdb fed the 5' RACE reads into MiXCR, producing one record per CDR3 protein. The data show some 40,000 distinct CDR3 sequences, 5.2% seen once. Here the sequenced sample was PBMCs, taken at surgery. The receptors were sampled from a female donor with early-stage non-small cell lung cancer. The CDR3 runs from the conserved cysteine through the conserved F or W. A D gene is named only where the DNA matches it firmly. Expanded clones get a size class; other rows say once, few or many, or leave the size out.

CASSQDDRSDGYTF TGTGCCAGCAGCCAAGATGACAGATCTGATGGCTACACCTTC TRBV4-2 NA TRBJ1-2 many
CASRSGGTYYGYTF TGTGCCAGCAGGTCCGGGGGGACGTATTATGGCTACACCTTC TRBV6-2/TRBV6-3 NA TRBJ1-2 many
CASTLTGWNEQFF TGTGCCAGTACCCTTACAGGGTGGAATGAGCAGTTCTTC TRBV19 NA TRBJ2-1 many
CASSFQLDSEQYF TGTGCCAGCAGTTTTCAACTAGACAGCGAGCAGTACTTC TRBV27 NA TRBJ2-7 many
CASSLFRGQETQYF TGTGCCAGCAGCTTATTTAGGGGGCAAGAGACCCAGTACTTC TRBV11-2 NA TRBJ2-5 many
CASSLRKNIQYF TGTGCCAGCAGTTTAAGGAAAAACATTCAGTACTTC TRBV12-3/TRBV12-4 NA TRBJ2-4 many
CASSLPEQYTEAFF TGTGCCAGCAGCTTACCGGAACAGTACACTGAAGCTTTCTTT TRBV7-9 NA TRBJ1-1 NA
CASSQGGLQETQYF TGCGCCAGCAGCCAAGGGGGACTTCAGGAGACCCAGTACTTC TRBV4-1 NA TRBJ2-5 many
CATSRDPHTEAFF TGTGCCACCAGCAGAGATCCCCACACTGAAGCTTTCTTT TRBV15 NA TRBJ1-1 many
CASSYNRKTNTGELFF TGTGCCAGCAGCTACAACAGGAAAACGAACACCGGGGAGCTGTTTTTT TRBV7-9 NA TRBJ2-2 NA
CASSFQGGTEAFF TGCGCCAGCAGCTTTCAGGGGGGCACTGAAGCTTTCTTT TRBV5-1 TRBD1 TRBJ1-1 many